These 16 T cell receptor beta chains were all obtained from the same sample, sequenced in a study of T cells in lung cancer brain metastases. The table came from immunoSEQ multiplex PCR; TCRdb's copy has only in-frame clones and leaves some out. The top ten hold less than 10% of the sample, which has roughly 5,000 clones, about 85% seen once. Sequenced input: tumor tissue from a brain metastasis. These receptors were collected from a woman aged 45-65 years with non-small cell lung cancer that had spread to the brain.

This clone showed up just a few times. This chain uses TRBV4-3 with TRBJ2-3, with TRBD2 matching 10 bases. This CDR3 is 16 amino acids long. V was pared by 0 bases and J by 1 base, with 1 base of the junction left unmatched. Germline-derived CDR1 and CDR2 are LGHNA and YSLEER. The CDR3 loop is CASSQDGTSGTDTQYF. CDR3 coding DNA: TGCGCCAGCAGCCAAGACGGGACTAGCGGCACAGATACGCAGTATTTT.

The V call is TRBV7-2, the J call TRBJ2-1, with 8 bases matching TRBD2. CDR1 is SGHTA and CDR2 is FQGNSA in the germline V gene. Trimming took 8 bases from V and 4 from J; bases not matched to a gene: 13. This CDR3 has 16 amino acids. CDR3 in amino acids: CASGLASDRNYNEQFF. CDR3 DNA: TGTGCCAGCGGACTAGCTTCGGACCGAAATTACAATGAGCAGTTCTTC.

This sequence joins TRBV4-3 and TRBJ2-7, with 7 bases identical to TRBD2. Trimming took 0 bases from V and 5 from J; bases not matched to a gene: 13. This CDR3 has 17 amino acids. CDR1 and CDR2 (germline): LGHNA, YSLEER. The DNA for the CDR3 is TGCGCCAGCAGCCAAGATCGGGCCAGTAGGGGAGGGCACGAGCAGTACTTC. Residues: CASSQDRASRGGHEQYF.

This clone was detected only once. V gene TRBV6-1 combines with J gene TRBJ1-5; D not resolved. Trimming cost V 7 bases and J 0 bases, with 7 bases left between them. This CDR3 contains 13 residues. The germline gives CDR1 MNHNS, CDR2 SASEGT. The CDR3 is CASTEYSNQPQHF. The CDR3 DNA reads as TGTGCCAGCACAGAATATAGCAATCAGCCCCAGCATTTT.

This clone has a handful of counts. V gene TRBV7-2 combines with J gene TRBJ1-1; D might be TRBD1 (6 bases). The CDR3 is 14 amino acids. Germline CDR1 SGHTA, CDR2 FQGNSA. Deletions cut 2 bases from V and 5 bases from J, with 12 bases between. The CDR3, as DNA: TGTGCCAGCAGCTTAATGGGGGCGAGGACTGAAGCTTTCTTT. Translation: CASSLMGARTEAFF. Variable domain in full (rest from reference TRBV7-2 and TRBJ1-1): GAGVSQSPSNKVTEKGKDVELRCDPISGHTALYWYRQSLGQGLEFLIYFQGNSAPDKSGLPSDRFSAERTGGSVSTLTIQRTQQEDSAVYLCASSLMGARTEAFFGQGTRLTVV.

The chain joins TRBV6-5 to TRBJ1-2, with D maybe TRBD1 (5 bases). This CDR3 is built from 14 residues. The V gene lost 5 bases and the J gene lost 8 bases, with 18 bases spanning the gap. The germline CDR1 and CDR2 sequences are MNHEY and SVGAGI. This CDR3 reads CASSPLGGAKGYTF. The CDR3 DNA follows: TGTGCCAGCAGTCCCCTAGGAGGGGCTAAAGGCTACACCTTC.

The chain carries TRBV18 and TRBJ1-6, with D unresolved. This CDR3 is built from 12 residues. Per germline, CDR1 KGHSH and CDR2 LQKENI. Trimming left V 6 bases short and J 13 bases short, with 13 bases between. This chain's CDR3 is CASSPLVGPLHF. CDR3 in DNA: TGTGCCAGCTCCCCCTTGGTCGGGCCCCTCCACTTT.

The chain recombines TRBV28 with TRBJ1-5, with 8 bases lining up with TRBD1. The V segment lost 3 bases and the J segment 6 bases; nucleotides outside the gene matches: 4. The CDR3 totals 14 residues. Germline CDR1 and CDR2: MDHEN and SYDVKM. The CDR3 loop reads CASSLGQVRQPQHF. Written as DNA, the CDR3 is TGTGCCAGCAGTTTGGGACAGGTTCGTCAGCCCCAGCATTTT. Looking up the rest from reference TRBV28 and TRBJ1-5 gives the full variable domain: DVKVTQSSRYLVKRTGEKVFLECVQDMDHENMFWYRQDPGLGLRLIYFSYDVKMKEKGDIPEGYSVSREKKERFSLILESASTNQTSMYLCASSLGQVRQPQHFGDGTRLSIL.

The V and J genes are TRBV2 and TRBJ1-5; no firm D call. The germline V gene has CDR1 SNHLY and CDR2 FYNNEI. The CDR3 covers 14 residues. The V and J ends lost 5 bases and 9 bases respectively, with 17 bases between them. DNA for the CDR3: TGTGCCAGCAGTCCCGTTTGGTCCGGAGGGCCCCAGCATTTT. This gives the protein CASSPVWSGGPQHF. The full variable domain, its missing parts supplied by reference TRBV2 and TRBJ1-5, is EPEVTQTPSHQVTQMGQEVILRCVPISNHLYFYWYRQILGQKVEFLVSFYNNEISEKSEIFDDQFSVERPDGSNFTLKIRSTKLEDSAMYFCASSPVWSGGPQHFGDGTRLSIL.

The chain couples TRBV5-6 to TRBJ2-1; D is unclear. CDR1 is SGHDT, CDR2 YYEEEE, per germline. The CDR3 has 9 residues. The ends were cut back, 4 bases at V and 9 bases at J, with 2 bases in the middle. The CDR3 sequence is CASSAEQFF. The CDR3 nucleotides read TGTGCCAGCAGCGCTGAGCAGTTCTTC.

This clone came up once. J is TRBJ2-1 and V is TRBV4-2, with 7 positions matching TRBD2. Germline V lookup: CDR1 LGHNA, CDR2 YNFKEQ. CDR3 length: 15 amino acids. J lost 5 bases, V lost 1 base, and 5 bases had no gene match. The DNA for the CDR3 is TGTGCCAGCAGCCAAGCGACTAGCTTGGACAATGAGCAGTTCTTC. This translates into CASSQATSLDNEQFF.

The genes are TRBV28 and TRBJ1-1; no definite D call. V was trimmed by 5 bases and J by 8 bases, leaving 15 bases between them. Germline values: CDR1 MDHEN, CDR2 SYDVKM. There are 13 residues in the CDR3. The CDR3 region is CASSVEGYSEAFF. The DNA for the CDR3 is TGTGCCAGCAGTGTAGAGGGTTACTCCGAAGCTTTCTTT.

V is TRBV7-3 and J is TRBJ2-2; D not resolved. The CDR3 totals 14 residues. The V gene lost 5 bases and the J gene lost 0 bases, with 7 bases spanning the gap. Germline CDR1 reads SGHTA; CDR2 reads FQGTGA. This chain's CDR3 is CASSETANTGELFF. DNA for the CDR3: TGTGCCAGCAGCGAAACAGCGAACACCGGGGAGCTGTTTTTT.

DNA for the CDR3: TGTGCCATCAGTACGACAGGCGTCCACGAGCAGTACTTC. Protein: CAISTTGVHEQYF. V is TRBV10-3 and J is TRBJ2-7; tentative D call: TRBD1 (6 bases). Germline values: CDR1 ENHRY, CDR2 SYGVKD. The CDR3 spans 13 residues. Trimming stripped 5 bases from V and 5 bases from J, with 13 bases between.

The chain uses TRBV14 and TRBJ2-3; TRBD2 matches at 7 bases. Trimming at V came to 1 base and at J to 5 bases, leaving 3 bases not matched to a gene. This CDR3 is 14 amino acids long. The germline V gene encodes CDR1 SGHDN and CDR2 FVKESK. The CDR3 region is CASSQVIAGDTQYF. As DNA, the CDR3 is TGTGCCAGCAGCCAAGTTATAGCGGGAGATACGCAGTATTTT.

The gene calls are TRBV11-2 and TRBJ1-2, with D unclear. The germline V gene has CDR1 SGHAT and CDR2 FQNNGV. The CDR3 has 12 residues. V was cut by 5 bases and J by 4 bases, with 8 bases left in between. This chain's CDR3 is CASSKELYGYTF. CDR3 sequence (DNA): TGTGCCAGCAGCAAGGAACTCTATGGCTACACCTTC.